This is a list of T cell receptor beta chains from one sample in a study of cytomegalovirus exposure and HLA in healthy donors. Generated by immunoSEQ multiplex PCR, the TCRdb table keeps only in-frame clones and is missing some. The data hold roughly 180,000 clones, with 85% observed a single time. Specimen: PBMCs. All receptors derive from a boy younger than 10 in good health and CMV-seronegative. Both conserved end residues are part of each CDR3. Each record gives: J gene, D gene, V gene, clone size, CDR3 protein, CDR3 DNA. The D gene is left open where the match is weak. Clone size, where shown, is once, few, many, or a class for clones that have expanded.

j_call: TRBJ2-1; d_call: -; v_call: TRBV6-1; clone_size: -; cdr3_aa: CASSELEEYNEQFF; cdr3_nt: TGTGCCAGCAGTGAATTGGAGGAGTACAATGAGCAGTTCTTC
j_call: TRBJ2-5; d_call: -; v_call: TRBV20-1; clone_size: -; cdr3_aa: CSASGETQYF; cdr3_nt: TGCAGTGCTAGCGGGGAGACCCAGTACTTC
j_call: TRBJ1-1; d_call: -; v_call: TRBV9; clone_size: -; cdr3_aa: CASSVEEGIWTNTEAFF; cdr3_nt: TGTGCCAGCAGCGTAGAAGAGGGCATTTGGACTAACACTGAAGCTTTCTTT
j_call: TRBJ2-7; d_call: TRBD1; v_call: TRBV27; clone_size: once; cdr3_aa: CASSSLGQGAYEQYF; cdr3_nt: TGTGCCAGCAGTTCCCTCGGACAGGGGGCCTACGAGCAGTACTTC
j_call: TRBJ1-5; d_call: -; v_call: TRBV6-1; clone_size: -; cdr3_aa: CASRLQGVGNQPQHF; cdr3_nt: TGTGCCAGCAGGTTACAGGGTGTCGGGAATCAGCCCCAGCATTTT
j_call: TRBJ1-3; d_call: TRBD1; v_call: TRBV4-2; clone_size: -; cdr3_aa: CASSQGGTAGNTIYF; cdr3_nt: TGTGCCAGCAGCCAAGGGGGGACAGCTGGAAACACCATATATTTT
j_call: TRBJ2-1; d_call: TRBD2; v_call: TRBV10-3; clone_size: -; cdr3_aa: CAISQRLAGAYNEQFF; cdr3_nt: TGTGCCATCAGCCAAAGACTAGCGGGAGCTTACAATGAGCAGTTCTTC
j_call: TRBJ2-1; d_call: TRBD2; v_call: TRBV15; clone_size: once; cdr3_aa: CATSRASQRGSSYNEQFF; cdr3_nt: TGTGCCACCAGCAGAGCGTCCCAGCGGGGGAGCTCCTACAATGAGCAGTTCTTC
j_call: TRBJ1-2; d_call: -; v_call: TRBV28; clone_size: -; cdr3_aa: CASSSGHPVVGYTF; cdr3_nt: TGTGCCAGCAGTTCGGGACATCCAGTCGTTGGCTACACCTTC
j_call: TRBJ2-2; d_call: -; v_call: TRBV4-2; clone_size: once; cdr3_aa: CASSQASGGELFF; cdr3_nt: TGTGCCAGCAGCCAAGCTAGTGGCGGGGAGCTGTTTTTT
j_call: TRBJ2-4; d_call: TRBD2; v_call: TRBV10-3; clone_size: -; cdr3_aa: CAISESSGREAGVYF; cdr3_nt: TGTGCCATCAGTGAGTCGAGTGGGCGGGAGGCGGGGGTCTACTTC
j_call: TRBJ2-1; d_call: TRBD2; v_call: TRBV30; clone_size: -; cdr3_aa: CAWKGDSGRPRSYNEQFF; cdr3_nt: TGTGCCTGGAAGGGGGATAGCGGGAGGCCCCGCTCCTACAATGAGCAGTTCTTC
j_call: TRBJ1-1; d_call: TRBD1; v_call: TRBV7-9; clone_size: -; cdr3_aa: CASSSGQVNTEAFF; cdr3_nt: TGTGCCAGCAGCAGCGGACAGGTTAACACTGAAGCTTTCTTT
j_call: TRBJ2-1; d_call: -; v_call: TRBV7-6; clone_size: -; cdr3_aa: CATSWGRGNNEQFF; cdr3_nt: TGTGCCACCTCTTGGGGCAGGGGAAACAATGAGCAGTTCTTC
j_call: TRBJ2-5; d_call: -; v_call: TRBV7-2; clone_size: -; cdr3_aa: CASSLESAGSEKTQYF; cdr3_nt: TGTGCCAGCAGCTTAGAATCGGCAGGGTCAGAGAAGACCCAGTACTTC
j_call: TRBJ1-4; d_call: -; v_call: TRBV5-1; clone_size: -; cdr3_aa: CASSFGTRNEKLFF; cdr3_nt: TGCGCCAGCAGCTTCGGGACACGTAATGAAAAACTGTTTTTT
j_call: TRBJ1-1; d_call: TRBD1; v_call: TRBV19; clone_size: -; cdr3_aa: CASSLRTGLNTEAFF; cdr3_nt: TGTGCCAGTAGTCTCCGGACAGGGCTGAACACTGAAGCTTTCTTT
j_call: TRBJ1-6; d_call: -; v_call: TRBV6-4; clone_size: -; cdr3_aa: CASSERTGNSPLHF; cdr3_nt: TGTGCCAGCAGTGAGAGGACGGGAAATTCACCCCTCCACTTT
j_call: TRBJ1-1; d_call: -; v_call: TRBV5-5; clone_size: -; cdr3_aa: CASSLSGLPGGGGNTEAFF; cdr3_nt: TGTGCCAGCAGCTTGTCTGGTCTGCCCGGGGGAGGAGGGAACACTGAAGCTTTCTTT
j_call: TRBJ2-6; d_call: -; v_call: TRBV28; clone_size: -; cdr3_aa: CASSPFRGSSSGANVLTF; cdr3_nt: TGTGCCAGCAGCCCGTTCAGGGGCTCCAGCTCTGGGGCCAACGTCCTGACTTTC
j_call: TRBJ1-1; d_call: -; v_call: TRBV6-5; clone_size: -; cdr3_aa: CASSYSTSLGYTEAFF; cdr3_nt: TGTGCCAGCAGTTACTCGACCTCACTGGGCTACACTGAAGCTTTCTTT
j_call: TRBJ2-7; d_call: -; v_call: TRBV7-8; clone_size: -; cdr3_aa: CASSLAPGVSYEQYF; cdr3_nt: TGTGCCAGCAGCTTAGCTCCGGGAGTCTCGTACGAGCAGTACTTC
j_call: TRBJ2-7; d_call: -; v_call: TRBV11-2; clone_size: -; cdr3_aa: CASSLRDLTYEQYF; cdr3_nt: TGTGCCAGCAGCCTTAGGGACTTGACCTACGAGCAGTACTTC
j_call: TRBJ1-1; d_call: -; v_call: TRBV9; clone_size: -; cdr3_aa: CASSVGQGDTEAFF; cdr3_nt: TGTGCCAGCAGCGTAGGTCAGGGCGACACTGAAGCTTTCTTT
j_call: TRBJ2-5; d_call: TRBD1; v_call: TRBV18; clone_size: -; cdr3_aa: CASSPGQGQETQYF; cdr3_nt: TGTGCCAGCTCACCCGGACAGGGTCAAGAGACCCAGTACTTC
j_call: TRBJ1-2; d_call: -; v_call: TRBV15; clone_size: -; cdr3_aa: CATSSANNRDLSGYTF; cdr3_nt: TGTGCCACCAGCAGCGCTAACAACAGGGATTTGTCGGGCTACACCTTC
j_call: TRBJ2-1; d_call: -; v_call: TRBV7-2; clone_size: -; cdr3_aa: CASSFLAYEQFF; cdr3_nt: TGTGCCAGCAGCTTCCTAGCGTATGAGCAGTTCTTC
j_call: TRBJ2-2; d_call: -; v_call: TRBV2; clone_size: -; cdr3_aa: CASRTGRPYTGELFF; cdr3_nt: TGTGCCAGCCGTACAGGCCGACCTTACACCGGGGAGCTGTTTTTT
j_call: TRBJ2-6; d_call: TRBD1; v_call: TRBV19; clone_size: -; cdr3_aa: CASSIETGAGANVLTF; cdr3_nt: TGTGCCAGTAGTATCGAAACAGGGGCTGGGGCCAACGTCCTGACTTTC
j_call: TRBJ2-1; d_call: -; v_call: TRBV21-1; clone_size: -; cdr3_aa: CASSQIAYSSYNEQFF; cdr3_nt: TGTGCCAGCAGCCAGATAGCGTATAGCTCCTACAATGAGCAGTTCTTC
j_call: TRBJ2-5; d_call: TRBD1; v_call: TRBV28; clone_size: -; cdr3_aa: CASSPTMWSGQGRETQYF; cdr3_nt: TGTGCCAGCAGTCCCACGATGTGGTCGGGACAGGGTAGAGAGACCCAGTACTTC
j_call: TRBJ2-3; d_call: TRBD2; v_call: TRBV27; clone_size: -; cdr3_aa: CASSSTSLAGVPPDTQYF; cdr3_nt: TGTGCCAGCAGTTCGACTAGCTTAGCGGGGGTGCCCCCAGATACGCAGTATTTT
j_call: TRBJ2-7; d_call: -; v_call: TRBV7-2; clone_size: -; cdr3_aa: CASSLPGPLSGEQYF; cdr3_nt: TGTGCCAGCAGCTTACCCGGACCTCTCTCAGGGGAGCAGTACTTC
j_call: TRBJ2-3; d_call: -; v_call: TRBV27; clone_size: -; cdr3_aa: CASSLAAGAPDTQYF; cdr3_nt: TGTGCCAGCAGTTTAGCGGCGGGGGCCCCAGATACGCAGTATTTT
j_call: TRBJ1-1; d_call: -; v_call: TRBV7-9; clone_size: few; cdr3_aa: CASGAVGTEAFF; cdr3_nt: TGTGCCAGCGGGGCCGTGGGCACTGAAGCTTTCTTT
j_call: TRBJ2-5; d_call: -; v_call: TRBV29-1; clone_size: -; cdr3_aa: CSVGHRKETQYF; cdr3_nt: TGCAGCGTTGGTCACAGGAAGGAGACCCAGTACTTC
j_call: TRBJ2-1; d_call: TRBD2; v_call: TRBV11-2; clone_size: -; cdr3_aa: CASSLARESGRRANEQFF; cdr3_nt: TGTGCCAGCAGCTTAGCAAGAGAGAGCGGGAGACGGGCAAATGAGCAGTTCTTC
j_call: TRBJ2-2; d_call: TRBD2; v_call: TRBV10-2; clone_size: -; cdr3_aa: CASGFSGAHTGELFF; cdr3_nt: TGCGCCAGCGGTTTTAGCGGGGCCCACACCGGGGAGCTGTTTTTT
j_call: TRBJ1-2; d_call: -; v_call: TRBV6-6; clone_size: -; cdr3_aa: CASSHDSLYGYTF; cdr3_nt: TGTGCCAGCAGTCACGACAGTTTGTATGGCTACACCTTC
j_call: TRBJ2-3; d_call: TRBD2; v_call: TRBV9; clone_size: -; cdr3_aa: CASSLAGALDTQYF; cdr3_nt: TGTGCCAGCAGCTTAGCGGGAGCATTAGATACGCAGTATTTT
j_call: TRBJ2-5; d_call: -; v_call: TRBV2; clone_size: -; cdr3_aa: CASSPAGAWAQETQYF; cdr3_nt: TGTGCCAGCAGTCCCGCGGGTGCCTGGGCCCAAGAGACCCAGTACTTC
j_call: TRBJ1-5; d_call: -; v_call: TRBV6-1; clone_size: -; cdr3_aa: CASSEAFSFGNQPQHF; cdr3_nt: TGTGCCAGCAGTGAAGCGTTCTCGTTCGGGAATCAGCCCCAGCATTTT
j_call: TRBJ2-3; d_call: TRBD1; v_call: TRBV14; clone_size: -; cdr3_aa: CASSQLPRGNTDTQYF; cdr3_nt: TGTGCCAGCAGCCAACTCCCCAGGGGGAACACAGATACGCAGTATTTT
j_call: TRBJ1-1; d_call: -; v_call: TRBV7-2; clone_size: -; cdr3_aa: CASSLVSGYWEDTEAFF; cdr3_nt: TGTGCCAGCAGCTTAGTATCGGGGTATTGGGAGGACACTGAAGCTTTCTTT
j_call: TRBJ2-7; d_call: TRBD2; v_call: TRBV7-9; clone_size: -; cdr3_aa: CASSFPGTSGTPHEQYF; cdr3_nt: TGTGCCAGCAGCTTCCCCGGGACTAGCGGAACCCCCCACGAGCAGTACTTC
j_call: TRBJ1-5; d_call: -; v_call: TRBV28; clone_size: -; cdr3_aa: CASSLWTEYSNQPQHF; cdr3_nt: TGTGCCAGCAGTTTATGGACGGAGTATAGCAATCAGCCCCAGCATTTT
j_call: TRBJ2-7; d_call: TRBD1; v_call: TRBV28; clone_size: -; cdr3_aa: CASSSVGTALTYEQYF; cdr3_nt: TGTGCCAGCAGTAGCGTGGGGACAGCACTTACCTACGAGCAGTACTTC
j_call: TRBJ2-3; d_call: -; v_call: TRBV5-6; clone_size: -; cdr3_aa: CASSLVGRVITDTQYF; cdr3_nt: TGTGCCAGCAGCTTGGTAGGCAGGGTTATCACAGATACGCAGTATTTT
j_call: TRBJ1-2; d_call: TRBD1; v_call: TRBV19; clone_size: -; cdr3_aa: CASSTSPGQGRSGYTF; cdr3_nt: TGTGCCAGTAGTACCTCACCGGGACAGGGGAGGAGTGGCTACACCTTC
j_call: TRBJ2-1; d_call: -; v_call: TRBV13; clone_size: -; cdr3_aa: CASSSDRRNEQFF; cdr3_nt: TGTGCCAGCAGCTCCGACAGACGCAATGAGCAGTTCTTC
j_call: TRBJ2-5; d_call: -; v_call: TRBV7-8; clone_size: few; cdr3_aa: CASSLTTVFQETQYF; cdr3_nt: TGTGCCAGCAGCCTTACGACAGTTTTCCAAGAGACCCAGTACTTC
j_call: TRBJ2-5; d_call: TRBD1; v_call: TRBV15; clone_size: few; cdr3_aa: CATSGNRGRETQYF; cdr3_nt: TGTGCCACCAGCGGAAACAGGGGGCGAGAGACCCAGTACTTC
j_call: TRBJ2-5; d_call: TRBD2; v_call: TRBV6-5; clone_size: -; cdr3_aa: CASSPTSGGAETQYF; cdr3_nt: TGTGCCAGCAGTCCGACTAGCGGGGGGGCCGAGACCCAGTACTTC
j_call: TRBJ1-6; d_call: -; v_call: TRBV6-5; clone_size: -; cdr3_aa: CASSYRGAQSPLHF; cdr3_nt: TGTGCCAGCAGTTACCGAGGAGCGCAGTCACCCCTCCACTTT